This T cell receptor beta chain was retrieved from a study of beta chain features in type 1 diabetes. Study-wide points: Shortening that was moderate but significant affected the TCRB CDR3s of Type 1 diabetes patients in all four CD4+ subsets. Patients' naive, central memory and Treg TCRB repertoires seemed closer to one another than those of healthy donors.

Expressed TCRB transcripts were sequenced because the entire RNA isolate underwent reverse transcription. Clones were read by immunoSEQ multiplex PCR, and TCRdb kept only the in-frame ones, dropping some. The data contain about 740,000 clones, roughly 12% of them singletons. A note on this clone: Its antigen remains unknown.

Populations obtained by sorting all exceeded 98% purity. The clonotype comes from a man younger than 35 with type 1 diabetes. Sequencing was carried out using naive CD4+ T cells from blood.

DNA of the CDR3: TGTGCCAGCAGCCCCGGCCCCGCGGGCAACACTGAAGCTTTCTTT. Amino acid sequence: CASSPGPAGNTEAFF. The V call is TRBV7-3, the J call TRBJ1-1; no firm D call. This CDR3 has 15 residues. The ends were cut back, 5 bases at V and 2 bases at J, with 15 bases in the middle. The germline CDR1 and CDR2 sequences are SGHTA and FQGTGA.